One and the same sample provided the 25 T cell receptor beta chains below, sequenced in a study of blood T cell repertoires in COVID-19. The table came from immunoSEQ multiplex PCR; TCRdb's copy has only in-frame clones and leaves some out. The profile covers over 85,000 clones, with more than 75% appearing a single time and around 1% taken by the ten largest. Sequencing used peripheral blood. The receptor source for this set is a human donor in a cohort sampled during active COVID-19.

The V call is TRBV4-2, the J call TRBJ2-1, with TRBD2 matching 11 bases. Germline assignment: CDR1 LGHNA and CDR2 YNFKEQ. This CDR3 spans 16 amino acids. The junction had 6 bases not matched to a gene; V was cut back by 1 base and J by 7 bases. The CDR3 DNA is TGTGCCAGCAGCCAAGCCGTGACTAGCGGGAATAATGAGCAGTTCTTC. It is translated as CASSQAVTSGNNEQFF.

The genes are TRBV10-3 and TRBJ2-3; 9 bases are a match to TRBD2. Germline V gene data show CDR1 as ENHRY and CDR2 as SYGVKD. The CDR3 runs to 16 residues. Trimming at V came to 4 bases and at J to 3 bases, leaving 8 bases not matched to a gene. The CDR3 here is CAISGSAGGQTDTQYF. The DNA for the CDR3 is TGTGCCATCAGTGGTTCGGCGGGAGGGCAAACAGATACGCAGTATTTT.

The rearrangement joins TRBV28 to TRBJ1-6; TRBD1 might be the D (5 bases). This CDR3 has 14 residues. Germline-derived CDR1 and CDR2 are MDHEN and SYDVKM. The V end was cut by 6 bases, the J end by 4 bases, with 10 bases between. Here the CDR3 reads CASRQELYNSPLHF. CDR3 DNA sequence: TGTGCCAGCAGACAGGAGTTGTATAATTCACCCCTCCACTTT.

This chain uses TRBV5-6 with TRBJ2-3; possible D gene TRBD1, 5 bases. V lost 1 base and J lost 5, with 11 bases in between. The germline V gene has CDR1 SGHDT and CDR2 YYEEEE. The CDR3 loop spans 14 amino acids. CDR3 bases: TGTGCCAGCAGCTTGAGGGGCGATGAAGATACGCAGTATTTT. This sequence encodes CASSLRGDEDTQYF.

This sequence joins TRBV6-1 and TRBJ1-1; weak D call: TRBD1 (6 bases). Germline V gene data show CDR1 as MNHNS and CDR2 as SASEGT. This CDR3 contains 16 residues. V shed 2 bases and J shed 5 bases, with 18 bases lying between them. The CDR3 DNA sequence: TGTGCCAGCAGTGAAAGGGCAGGGGCCCCTTTGACTGAAGCTTTCTTT. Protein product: CASSERAGAPLTEAFF.

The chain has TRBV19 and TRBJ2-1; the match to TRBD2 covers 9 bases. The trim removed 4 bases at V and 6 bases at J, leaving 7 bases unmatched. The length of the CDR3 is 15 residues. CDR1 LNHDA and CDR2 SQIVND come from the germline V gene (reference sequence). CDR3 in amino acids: CASSSSGRIGNEQFF. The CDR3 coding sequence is TGTGCCAGTAGTAGTAGCGGGAGAATCGGCAATGAGCAGTTCTTC.

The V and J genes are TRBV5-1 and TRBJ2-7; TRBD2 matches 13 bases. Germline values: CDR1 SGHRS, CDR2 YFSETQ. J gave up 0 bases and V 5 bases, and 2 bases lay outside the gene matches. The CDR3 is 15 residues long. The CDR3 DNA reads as TGCGCCAGCAGGCGGACTAGCGGGAGCTCCTACGAGCAGTACTTC. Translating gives CASRRTSGSSYEQYF.

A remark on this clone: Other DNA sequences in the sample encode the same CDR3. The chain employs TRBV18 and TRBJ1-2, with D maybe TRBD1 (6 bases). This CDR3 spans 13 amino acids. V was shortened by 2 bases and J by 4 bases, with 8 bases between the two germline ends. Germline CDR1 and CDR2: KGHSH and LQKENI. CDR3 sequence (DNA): TGTGCCAGCTCACCAGACAGGACCTATGGCTACACCTTC. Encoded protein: CASSPDRTYGYTF.

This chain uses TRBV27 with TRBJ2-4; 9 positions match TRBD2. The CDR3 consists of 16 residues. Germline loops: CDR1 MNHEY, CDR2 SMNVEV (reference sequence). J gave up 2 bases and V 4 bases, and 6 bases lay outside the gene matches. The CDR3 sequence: CASSSLAGEPKNIQYF. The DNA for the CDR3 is TGTGCCAGCAGTTCCTTAGCGGGAGAACCCAAAAACATTCAGTACTTC.

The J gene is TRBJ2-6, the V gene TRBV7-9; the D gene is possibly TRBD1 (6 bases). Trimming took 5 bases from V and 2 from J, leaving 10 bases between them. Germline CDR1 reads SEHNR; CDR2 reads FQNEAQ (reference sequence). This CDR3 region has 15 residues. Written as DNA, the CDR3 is TGTGCCAGCAGCCTGAGGGGGACTGGGGCCAACGTCCTGACTTTC. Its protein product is CASSLRGTGANVLTF.

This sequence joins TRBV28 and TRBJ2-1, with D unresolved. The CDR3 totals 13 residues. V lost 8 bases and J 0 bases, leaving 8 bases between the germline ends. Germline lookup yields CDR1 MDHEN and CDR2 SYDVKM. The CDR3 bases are TGTGCCAGCGGGTCTAGCTCCTACAATGAGCAGTTCTTC. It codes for CASGSSSYNEQFF. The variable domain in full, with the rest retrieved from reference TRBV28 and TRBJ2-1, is DVKVTQSSRYLVKRTGEKVFLECVQDMDHENMFWYRQDPGLGLRLIYFSYDVKMKEKGDIPEGYSVSREKKERFSLILESASTNQTSMYLCASGSSSYNEQFFGPGTRLTVL.

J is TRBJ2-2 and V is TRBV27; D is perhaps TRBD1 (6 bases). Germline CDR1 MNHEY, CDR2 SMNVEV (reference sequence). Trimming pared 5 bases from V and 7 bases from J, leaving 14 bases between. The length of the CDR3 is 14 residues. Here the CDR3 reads CASSPRTVNGELFF. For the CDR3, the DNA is TGTGCCAGCAGTCCACGGACAGTCAACGGGGAGCTGTTTTTT.

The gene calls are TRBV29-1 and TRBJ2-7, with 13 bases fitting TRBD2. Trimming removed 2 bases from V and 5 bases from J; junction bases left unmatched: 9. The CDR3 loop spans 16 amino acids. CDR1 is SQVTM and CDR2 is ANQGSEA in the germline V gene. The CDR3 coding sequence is TGCAGCGTTGAAAAGGGGCGGACTAGCGGGAGACACGAGCAGTACTTC. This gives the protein CSVEKGRTSGRHEQYF.

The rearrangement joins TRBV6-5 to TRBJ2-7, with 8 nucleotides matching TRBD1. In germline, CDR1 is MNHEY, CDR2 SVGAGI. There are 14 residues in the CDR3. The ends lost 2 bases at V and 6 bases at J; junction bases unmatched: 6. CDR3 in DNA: TGTGCCAGCAGTTACGCACCCAGGGGGCGCGAGCAGTACTTC. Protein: CASSYAPRGREQYF.

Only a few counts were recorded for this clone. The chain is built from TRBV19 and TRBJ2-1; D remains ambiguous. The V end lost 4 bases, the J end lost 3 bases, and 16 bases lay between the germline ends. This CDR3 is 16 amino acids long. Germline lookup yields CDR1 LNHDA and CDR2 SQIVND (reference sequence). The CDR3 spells CASSKTKAAFYNEQFF. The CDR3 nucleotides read TGTGCCAGTAGTAAAACCAAGGCGGCCTTCTACAATGAGCAGTTCTTC.

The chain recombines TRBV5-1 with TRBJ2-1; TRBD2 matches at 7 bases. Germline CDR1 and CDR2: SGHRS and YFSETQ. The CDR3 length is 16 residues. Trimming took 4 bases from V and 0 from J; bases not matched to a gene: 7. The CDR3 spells CASSPASGSSYNEQFF. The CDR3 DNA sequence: TGCGCCAGCAGCCCAGCTAGCGGTAGCTCCTACAATGAGCAGTTCTTC.

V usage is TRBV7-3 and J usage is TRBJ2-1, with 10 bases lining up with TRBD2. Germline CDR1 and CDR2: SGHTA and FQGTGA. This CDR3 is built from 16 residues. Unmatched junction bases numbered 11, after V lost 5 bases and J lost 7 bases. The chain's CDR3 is CASSTAPSGSINEQFF. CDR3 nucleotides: TGTGCCAGCAGCACCGCGCCTAGCGGGAGTATAAATGAGCAGTTCTTC.

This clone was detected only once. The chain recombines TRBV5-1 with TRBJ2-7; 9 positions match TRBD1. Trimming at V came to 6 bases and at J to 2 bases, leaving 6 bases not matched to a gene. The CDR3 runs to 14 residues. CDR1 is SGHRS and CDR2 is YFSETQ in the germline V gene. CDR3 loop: CASTPGQGPYEQYF. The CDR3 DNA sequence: TGCGCCAGCACGCCTGGACAGGGGCCCTACGAGCAGTACTTC.

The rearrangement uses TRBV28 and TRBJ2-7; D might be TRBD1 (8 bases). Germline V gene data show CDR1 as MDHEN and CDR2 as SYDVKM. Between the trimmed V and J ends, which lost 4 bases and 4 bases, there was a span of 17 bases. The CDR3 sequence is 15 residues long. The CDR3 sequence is CASSSGGQALYEQYF. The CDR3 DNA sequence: TGTGCCAGCAGTTCGGGGGGACAGGCACTGTACGAGCAGTACTTC.

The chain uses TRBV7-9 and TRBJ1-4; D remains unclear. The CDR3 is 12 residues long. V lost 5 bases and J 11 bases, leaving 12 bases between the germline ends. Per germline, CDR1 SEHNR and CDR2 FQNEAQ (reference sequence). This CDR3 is CASSLTTGKLFF. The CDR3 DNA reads TGTGCCAGCAGCCTAACGACCGGGAAACTGTTTTTT.

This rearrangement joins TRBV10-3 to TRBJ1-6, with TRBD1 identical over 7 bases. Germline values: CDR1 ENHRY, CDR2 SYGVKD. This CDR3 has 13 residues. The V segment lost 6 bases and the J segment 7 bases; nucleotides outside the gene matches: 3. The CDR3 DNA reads TGTGCCATCAGGGGACAGTTCAATTCACCCCTCCACTTT. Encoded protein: CAIRGQFNSPLHF.

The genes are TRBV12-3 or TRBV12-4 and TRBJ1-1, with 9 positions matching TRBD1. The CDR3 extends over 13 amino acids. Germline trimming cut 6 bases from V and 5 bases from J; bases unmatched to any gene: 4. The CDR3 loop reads CASSGTGLTEAFF. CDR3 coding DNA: TGTGCCAGCAGCGGGACAGGGTTAACTGAAGCTTTCTTT.

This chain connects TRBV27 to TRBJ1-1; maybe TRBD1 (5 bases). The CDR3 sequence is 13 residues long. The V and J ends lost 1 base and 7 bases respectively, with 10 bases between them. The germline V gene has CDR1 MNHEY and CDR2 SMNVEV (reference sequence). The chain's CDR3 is CASSLWQGGEAFF. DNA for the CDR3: TGTGCCAGCAGTTTATGGCAGGGTGGTGAAGCTTTCTTT.

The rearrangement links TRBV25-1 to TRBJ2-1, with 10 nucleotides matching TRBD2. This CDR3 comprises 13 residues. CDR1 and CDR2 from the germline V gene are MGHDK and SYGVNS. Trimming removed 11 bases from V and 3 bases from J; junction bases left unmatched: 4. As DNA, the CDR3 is TGTGCCTCCCGGACTAGCGGCTACAATGAGCAGTTCTTC. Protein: CASRTSGYNEQFF.

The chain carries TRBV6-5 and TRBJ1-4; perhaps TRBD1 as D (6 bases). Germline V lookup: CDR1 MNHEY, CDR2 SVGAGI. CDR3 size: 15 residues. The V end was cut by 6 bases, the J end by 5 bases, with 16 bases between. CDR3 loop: CASSFQQGRNEKLFF. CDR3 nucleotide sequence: TGTGCCAGCAGCTTCCAACAGGGTCGCAATGAAAAACTGTTTTTT.